Described below is a single T cell receptor (beta chain) sequence and its context. The source of the sample is a study of shared clonotypes between healthy human individuals. The trim removed 4 bases at V and 5 bases at J, leaving 7 bases unmatched. CDR3 length: 16 amino acids. CDR1 and CDR2 from the germline V gene are SGHAT and FQNNGV. The protocol was immunoSEQ multiplex PCR, while the TCRdb copy is restricted to in-frame clones and leaves out a portion. The sample has approximately 700,000 clones; about 80% are singletons. V usage is TRBV11-2 and J usage is TRBJ2-7; 14 bases line up with TRBD2. Sequencing was carried out using memory CD4+ T cells sorted from blood. Stated subset: CD45RA-negative fraction. This clonotype originated in a woman in her twenties or thirties in good health. The CDR3: CASSSGTSGSDHEQYF. In DNA form, the CDR3 reads TGTGCCAGCAGCTCGGGGACTAGCGGGAGTGACCACGAGCAGTACTTC.